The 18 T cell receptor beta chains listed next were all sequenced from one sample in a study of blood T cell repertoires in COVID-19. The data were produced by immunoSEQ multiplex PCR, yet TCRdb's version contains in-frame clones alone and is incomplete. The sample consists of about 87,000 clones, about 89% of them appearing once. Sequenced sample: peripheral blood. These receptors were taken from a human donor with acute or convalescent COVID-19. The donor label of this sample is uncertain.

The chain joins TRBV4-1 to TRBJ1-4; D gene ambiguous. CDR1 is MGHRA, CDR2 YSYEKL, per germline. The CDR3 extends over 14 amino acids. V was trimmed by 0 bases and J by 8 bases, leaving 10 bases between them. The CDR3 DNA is TGCGCCAGCAGCCAAGATCAGATTTGGGAAAAACTGTTTTTT. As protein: CASSQDQIWEKLFF.

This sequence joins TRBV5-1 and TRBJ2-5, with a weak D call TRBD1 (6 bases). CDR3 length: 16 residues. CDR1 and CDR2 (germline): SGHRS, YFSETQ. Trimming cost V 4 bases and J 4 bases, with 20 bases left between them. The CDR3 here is CASSPPPGNRAETQYF. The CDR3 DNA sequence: TGCGCCAGCAGCCCACCGCCTGGGAACAGGGCAGAGACCCAGTACTTC.

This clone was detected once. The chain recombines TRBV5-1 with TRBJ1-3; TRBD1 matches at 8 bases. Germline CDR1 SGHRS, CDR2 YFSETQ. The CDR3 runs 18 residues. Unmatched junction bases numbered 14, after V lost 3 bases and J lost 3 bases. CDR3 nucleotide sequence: TGCGCCAGCAGCTGGGACCACGCAACAGGGGGAGATGGAAACACCATATATTTT. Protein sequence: CASSWDHATGGDGNTIYF.

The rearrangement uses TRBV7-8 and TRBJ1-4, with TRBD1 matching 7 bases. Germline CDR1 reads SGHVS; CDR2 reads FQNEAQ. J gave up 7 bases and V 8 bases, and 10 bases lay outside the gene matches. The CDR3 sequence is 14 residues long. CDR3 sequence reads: CASERGQGGEKLFF. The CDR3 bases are TGTGCCAGCGAAAGGGGGCAGGGCGGTGAAAAACTGTTTTTT.

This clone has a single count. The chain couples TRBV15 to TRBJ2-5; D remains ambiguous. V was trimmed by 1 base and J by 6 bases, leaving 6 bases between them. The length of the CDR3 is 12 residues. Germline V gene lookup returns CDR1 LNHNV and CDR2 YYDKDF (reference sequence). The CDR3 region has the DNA TGTGCCACCAGCAGAGGGAGCCAGACCCAGTACTTC. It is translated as CATSRGSQTQYF.

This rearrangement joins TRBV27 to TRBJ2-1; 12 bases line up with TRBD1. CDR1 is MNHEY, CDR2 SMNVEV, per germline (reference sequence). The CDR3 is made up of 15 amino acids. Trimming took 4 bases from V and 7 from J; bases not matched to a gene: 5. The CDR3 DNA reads TGTGCCAGCAGTTCCGGGACAGGGGGCGGAAATGAGCAGTTCTTC. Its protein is CASSSGTGGGNEQFF.

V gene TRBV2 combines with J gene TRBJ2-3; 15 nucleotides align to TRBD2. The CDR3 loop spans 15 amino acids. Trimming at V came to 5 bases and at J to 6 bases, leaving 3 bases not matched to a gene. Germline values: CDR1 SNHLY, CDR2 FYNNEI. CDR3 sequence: CASSLGLAGGDTQYF. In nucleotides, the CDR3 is TGTGCCAGCAGTTTAGGACTAGCGGGGGGGGATACGCAGTATTTT.

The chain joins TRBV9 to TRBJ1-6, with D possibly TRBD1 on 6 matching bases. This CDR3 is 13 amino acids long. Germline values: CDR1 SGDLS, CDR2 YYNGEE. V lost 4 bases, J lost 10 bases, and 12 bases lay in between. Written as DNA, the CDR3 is TGTGCCAGCAGCCCAACAGGGAGCTCACCCCTCCACTTT. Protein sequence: CASSPTGSSPLHF.

As DNA, the CDR3 is TGTGCCAGCAGCCCCCACAGGCAGGCTATAGATACGCAGTATTTT. This codes for CASSPHRQAIDTQYF. The J gene is TRBJ2-3, the V gene TRBV7-2; weak D call: TRBD1 (5 bases). There are 15 residues in the CDR3. Germline V gene data show CDR1 as SGHTA and CDR2 as FQGNSA. The germline V and J ends were trimmed by 5 bases and 5 bases, with 17 bases remaining between them.

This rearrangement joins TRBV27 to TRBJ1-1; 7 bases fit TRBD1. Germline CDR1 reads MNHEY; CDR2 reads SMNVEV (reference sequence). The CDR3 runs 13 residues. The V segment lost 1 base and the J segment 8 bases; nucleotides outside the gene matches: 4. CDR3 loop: CASSLFNRGEAFF. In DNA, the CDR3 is TGTGCCAGCAGTTTATTCAACAGGGGCGAAGCTTTCTTT.

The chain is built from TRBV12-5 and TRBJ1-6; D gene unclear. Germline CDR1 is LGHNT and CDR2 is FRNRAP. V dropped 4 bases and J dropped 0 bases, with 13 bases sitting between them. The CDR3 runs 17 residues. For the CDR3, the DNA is TGTGCTAGTGGTTCGGAAGGCTCTAGCTCCTATAATTCACCCCTCCACTTT. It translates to CASGSEGSSSYNSPLHF.

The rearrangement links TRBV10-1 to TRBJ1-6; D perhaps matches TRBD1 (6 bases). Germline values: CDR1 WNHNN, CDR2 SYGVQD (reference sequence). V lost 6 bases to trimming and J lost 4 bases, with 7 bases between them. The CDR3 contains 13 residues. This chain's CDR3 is CASSRGYNSPLHF. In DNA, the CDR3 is TGCGCCAGCAGCAGGGGATATAATTCACCCCTCCACTTT.

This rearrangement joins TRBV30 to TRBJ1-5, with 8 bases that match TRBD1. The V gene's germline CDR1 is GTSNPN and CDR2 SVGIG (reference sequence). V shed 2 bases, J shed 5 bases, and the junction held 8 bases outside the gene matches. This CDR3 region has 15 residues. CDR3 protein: CAWSPSPGGHQPQHF. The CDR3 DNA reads TGTGCCTGGAGTCCCTCCCCAGGGGGCCATCAGCCCCAGCATTTT.

CDR3: CASSLAVTGTNGYTF. CDR3 in DNA: TGTGCCAGCAGCTTAGCTGTGACAGGTACTAATGGCTACACCTTC. This chain uses TRBV7-2 with TRBJ1-2; tentative D call: TRBD1 (6 bases). Per germline, CDR1 SGHTA and CDR2 FQGNSA. The V and J ends lost 0 bases and 6 bases respectively, with 14 bases between them. The CDR3 is 15 amino acids.

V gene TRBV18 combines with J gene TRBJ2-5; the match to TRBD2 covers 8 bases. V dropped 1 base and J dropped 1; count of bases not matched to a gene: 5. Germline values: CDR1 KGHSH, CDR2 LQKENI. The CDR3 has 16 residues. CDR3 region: CASSPLAGGFQETQYF. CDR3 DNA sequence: TGTGCCAGCTCACCACTTGCGGGGGGCTTCCAAGAGACCCAGTACTTC.

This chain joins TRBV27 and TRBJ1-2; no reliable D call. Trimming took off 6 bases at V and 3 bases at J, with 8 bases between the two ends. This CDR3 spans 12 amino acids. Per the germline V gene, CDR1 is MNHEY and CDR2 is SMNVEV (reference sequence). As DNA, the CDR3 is TGTGCCAGCAGGGGAGACGACTATGGCTACACCTTC. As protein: CASRGDDYGYTF.

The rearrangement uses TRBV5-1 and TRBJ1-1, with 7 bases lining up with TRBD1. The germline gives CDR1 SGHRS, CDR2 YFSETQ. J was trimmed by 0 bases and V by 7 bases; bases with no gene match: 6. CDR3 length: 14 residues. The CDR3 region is CASRDSSVNTEAFF. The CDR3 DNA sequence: TGCGCCAGCCGGGACAGTTCTGTGAACACTGAAGCTTTCTTT.

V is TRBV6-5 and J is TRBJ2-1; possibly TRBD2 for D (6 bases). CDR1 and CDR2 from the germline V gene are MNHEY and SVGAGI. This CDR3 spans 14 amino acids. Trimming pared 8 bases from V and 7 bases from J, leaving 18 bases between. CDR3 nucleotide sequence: TGTGCCAGCGGGGAGGCACAGCGAGCAAATGAGCAGTTCTTC. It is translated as CASGEAQRANEQFF.